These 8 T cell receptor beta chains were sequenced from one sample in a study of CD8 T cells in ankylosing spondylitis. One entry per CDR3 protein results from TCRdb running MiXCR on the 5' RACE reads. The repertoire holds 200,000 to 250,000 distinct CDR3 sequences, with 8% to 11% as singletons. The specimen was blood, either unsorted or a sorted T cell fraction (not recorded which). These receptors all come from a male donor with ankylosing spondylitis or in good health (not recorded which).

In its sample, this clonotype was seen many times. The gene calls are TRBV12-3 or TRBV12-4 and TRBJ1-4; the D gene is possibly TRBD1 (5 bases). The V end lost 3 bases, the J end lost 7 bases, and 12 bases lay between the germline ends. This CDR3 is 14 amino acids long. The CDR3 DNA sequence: TGTGCCAGCAGTTTTGGTCAGGGCCTTGAAAAACTGTTTTTT. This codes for CASSFGQGLEKLFF.

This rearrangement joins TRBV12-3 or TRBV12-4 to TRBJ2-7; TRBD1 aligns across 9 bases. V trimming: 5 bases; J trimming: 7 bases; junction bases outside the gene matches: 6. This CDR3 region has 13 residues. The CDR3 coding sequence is TGTGCCAGCAGTGGGACAGGGCCGGGGGAGCAGTACTTC. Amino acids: CASSGTGPGEQYF.

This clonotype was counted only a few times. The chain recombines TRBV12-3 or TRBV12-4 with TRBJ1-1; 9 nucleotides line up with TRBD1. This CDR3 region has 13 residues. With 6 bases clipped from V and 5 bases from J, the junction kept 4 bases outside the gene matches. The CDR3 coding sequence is TGTGCCAGCAGCTGGACAGGGGCAACTGAAGCTTTCTTT. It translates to CASSWTGATEAFF.

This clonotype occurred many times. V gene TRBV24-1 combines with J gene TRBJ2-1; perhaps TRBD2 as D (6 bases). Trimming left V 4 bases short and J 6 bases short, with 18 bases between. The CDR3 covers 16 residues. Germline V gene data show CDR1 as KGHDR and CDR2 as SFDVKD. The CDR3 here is CATSEELAGGSNEQFF. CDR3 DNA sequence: TGTGCCACCAGTGAAGAGCTAGCCGGGGGTTCCAATGAGCAGTTCTTC.

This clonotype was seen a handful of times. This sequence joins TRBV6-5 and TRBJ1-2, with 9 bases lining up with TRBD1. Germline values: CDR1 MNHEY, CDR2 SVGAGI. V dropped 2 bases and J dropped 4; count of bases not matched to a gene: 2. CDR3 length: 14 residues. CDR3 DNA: TGTGCCAGCAGTTACGAACAGGGGGCCTATGGCTACACCTTC. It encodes CASSYEQGAYGYTF.

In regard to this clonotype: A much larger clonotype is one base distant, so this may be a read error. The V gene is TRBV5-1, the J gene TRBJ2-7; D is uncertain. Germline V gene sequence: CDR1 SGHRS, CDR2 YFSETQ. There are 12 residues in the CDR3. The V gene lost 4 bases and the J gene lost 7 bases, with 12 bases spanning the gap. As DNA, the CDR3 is TGCGCCAGCAGCCCGTGGGCCCTAGAGCAGTACTTC. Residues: CASSPWALEQYF.

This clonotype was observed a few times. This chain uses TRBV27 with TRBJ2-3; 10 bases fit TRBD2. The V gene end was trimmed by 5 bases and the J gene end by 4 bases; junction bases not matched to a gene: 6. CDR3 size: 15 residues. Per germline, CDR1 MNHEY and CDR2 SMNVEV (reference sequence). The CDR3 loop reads CASSLQRGGPDTQYF. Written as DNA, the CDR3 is TGTGCCAGCAGTCTCCAGCGGGGGGGCCCAGATACGCAGTATTTT.

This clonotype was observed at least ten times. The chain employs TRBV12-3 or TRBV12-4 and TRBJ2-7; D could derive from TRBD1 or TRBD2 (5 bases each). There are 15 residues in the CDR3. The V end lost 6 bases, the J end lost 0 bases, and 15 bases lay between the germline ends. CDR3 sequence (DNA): TGTGCCAGCAGCCCACCTGGGACGGTCTCCTACGAGCAGTACTTC. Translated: CASSPPGTVSYEQYF.